The T cell receptor beta chain under discussion was sequenced for a study of blood T cell repertoires in COVID-19. Study-wide background: PBMCs, B-cell-depleted T cells, or T cells were the source of the cDNA or gDNA that made up the material.

Under the authors' procedure: Amplification from reference gene primers served as the basis for estimated nucleated cell counts. TCRdb's copy holds only in-frame clones and misses some; the assay was immunoSEQ multiplex PCR. V, J and clone size are those of that table, while D and trimming were read from the DNA. The top ten clones hold approximately 6% of a sample with 150,000 to 200,000 clones, roughly 77% of them seen once. Seattle enrolled patients during active infection and tracked them longitudinally. Trimming cost V 4 bases and J 8 bases, with 15 bases left between them. The length of the CDR3 is 14 residues. CDR1 and CDR2 from the germline V gene are SGHRS and YFSETQ.

The genes are TRBV5-1 and TRBJ1-4; D might be TRBD1 (5 bases). Source material: peripheral blood. The clonotype originates from a woman aged 40 to 50 with COVID-19, enrolled during active disease. In DNA, the CDR3 is TGCGCCAGCAGCGGGGGGTTTTCGGAGGAAAAACTGTTTTTT. This gives the protein CASSGGFSEEKLFF.